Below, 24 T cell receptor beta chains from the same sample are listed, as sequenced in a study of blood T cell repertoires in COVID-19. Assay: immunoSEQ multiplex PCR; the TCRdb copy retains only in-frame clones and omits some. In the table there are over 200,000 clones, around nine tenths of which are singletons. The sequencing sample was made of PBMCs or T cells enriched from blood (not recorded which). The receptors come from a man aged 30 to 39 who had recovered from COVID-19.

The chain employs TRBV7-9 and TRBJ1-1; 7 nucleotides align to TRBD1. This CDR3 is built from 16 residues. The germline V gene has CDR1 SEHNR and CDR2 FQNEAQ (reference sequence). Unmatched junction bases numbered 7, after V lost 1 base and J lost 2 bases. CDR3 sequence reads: CASSLGRGRGNTEAFF. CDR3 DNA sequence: TGTGCCAGCAGCTTAGGGAGGGGGCGCGGAAACACTGAAGCTTTCTTT. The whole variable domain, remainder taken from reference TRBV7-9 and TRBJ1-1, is DTGVSQNPRHKITKRGQNVTFRCDPISEHNRLYWYRQTLGQGPEFLTYFQNEAQLEKSRLLSDRFSAERPKGSFSTLEIQRTEQGDSAMYLCASSLGRGRGNTEAFFGQGTRLTVV.

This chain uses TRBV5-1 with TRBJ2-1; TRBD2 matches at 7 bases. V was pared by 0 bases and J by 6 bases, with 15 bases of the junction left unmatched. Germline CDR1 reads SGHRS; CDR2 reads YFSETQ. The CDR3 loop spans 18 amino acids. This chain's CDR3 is CASSLGLAALLSSNEQFF. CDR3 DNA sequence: TGCGCCAGCAGCTTGGGACTAGCCGCACTTTTGAGCTCCAATGAGCAGTTCTTC.

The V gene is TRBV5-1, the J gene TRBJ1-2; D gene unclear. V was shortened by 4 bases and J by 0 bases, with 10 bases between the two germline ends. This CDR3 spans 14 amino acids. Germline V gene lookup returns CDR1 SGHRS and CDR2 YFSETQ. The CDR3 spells CASSRDGANYGYTF. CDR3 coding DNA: TGCGCCAGCAGCCGCGACGGGGCTAACTATGGCTACACCTTC.

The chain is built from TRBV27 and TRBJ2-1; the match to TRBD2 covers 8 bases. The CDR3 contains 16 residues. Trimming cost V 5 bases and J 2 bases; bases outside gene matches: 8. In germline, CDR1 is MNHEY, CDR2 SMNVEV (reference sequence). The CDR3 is CASSPIGGGPYNEQFF. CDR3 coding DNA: TGTGCCAGCAGTCCAATCGGGGGGGGGCCCTACAATGAGCAGTTCTTC.

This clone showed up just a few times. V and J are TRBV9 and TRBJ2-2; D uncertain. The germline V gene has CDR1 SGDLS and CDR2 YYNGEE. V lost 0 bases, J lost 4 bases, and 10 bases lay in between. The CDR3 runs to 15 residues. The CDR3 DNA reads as TGTGCCAGCAGCGTAGTGGCAGATCCCACCGGGGAGCTGTTTTTT. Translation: CASSVVADPTGELFF. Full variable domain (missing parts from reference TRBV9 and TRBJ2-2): DSGVTQTPKHLITATGQRVTLRCSPRSGDLSVYWYQQSLDQGLQFLIQYYNGEERAKGNILERFSAQQFPDLHSELNLSSLELGDSALYFCASSVVADPTGELFFGEGSRLTVL.

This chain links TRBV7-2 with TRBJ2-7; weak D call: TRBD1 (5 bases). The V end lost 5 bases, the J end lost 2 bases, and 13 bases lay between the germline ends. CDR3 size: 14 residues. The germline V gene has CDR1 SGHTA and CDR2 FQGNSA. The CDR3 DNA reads TGTGCCAGCAGCCCCCGACAGAAAACCTACGAGCAGTACTTC. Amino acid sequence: CASSPRQKTYEQYF.

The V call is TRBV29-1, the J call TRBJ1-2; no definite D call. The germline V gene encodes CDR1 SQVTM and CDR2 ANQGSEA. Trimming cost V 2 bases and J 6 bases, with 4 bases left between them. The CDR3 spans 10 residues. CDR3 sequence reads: CSVERDGYTF. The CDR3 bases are TGCAGCGTTGAACGGGATGGCTACACCTTC.

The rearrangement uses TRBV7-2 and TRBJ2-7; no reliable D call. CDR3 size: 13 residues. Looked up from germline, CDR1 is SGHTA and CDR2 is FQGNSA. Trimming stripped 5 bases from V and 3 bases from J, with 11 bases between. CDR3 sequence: CASSDGPIYEQYF. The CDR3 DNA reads TGTGCCAGCAGCGATGGGCCCATCTACGAGCAGTACTTC. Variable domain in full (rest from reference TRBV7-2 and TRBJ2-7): GAGVSQSPSNKVTEKGKDVELRCDPISGHTALYWYRQSLGQGLEFLIYFQGNSAPDKSGLPSDRFSAERTGGSVSTLTIQRTQQEDSAVYLCASSDGPIYEQYFGPGTRLTVT.

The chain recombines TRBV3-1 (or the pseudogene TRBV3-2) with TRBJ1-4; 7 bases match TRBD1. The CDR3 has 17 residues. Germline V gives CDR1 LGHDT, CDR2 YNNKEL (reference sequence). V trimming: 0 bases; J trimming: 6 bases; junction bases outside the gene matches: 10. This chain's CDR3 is CASSQDPSGTAYEKLFF. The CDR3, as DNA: TGTGCCAGCAGCCAAGATCCCTCCGGGACAGCTTATGAAAAACTGTTTTTT.

The CDR3 here is CASSPLNRGSYEQYF. CDR3 coding DNA: TGTGCCAGCAGTCCGTTAAACAGGGGATCCTACGAGCAGTACTTC. This rearrangement joins TRBV6-5 to TRBJ2-7; 7 bases match TRBD1. Germline V gives CDR1 MNHEY, CDR2 SVGAGI. This CDR3 has 15 amino acids. Trimming removed 5 bases from V and 1 base from J; junction bases left unmatched: 8.

The CDR3 protein is CASSQGTGGNYGYTF. The CDR3 bases are TGCGCCAGCAGCCAAGGGACAGGGGGCAACTATGGCTACACCTTC. The rearrangement uses TRBV4-3 and TRBJ1-2; TRBD1 matches 11 bases. With V trimmed by 1 base and J by 2 bases, 0 bases remained unmatched. Germline V CDR1 and CDR2: LGHNA, YSLEER. The CDR3 runs 15 residues.

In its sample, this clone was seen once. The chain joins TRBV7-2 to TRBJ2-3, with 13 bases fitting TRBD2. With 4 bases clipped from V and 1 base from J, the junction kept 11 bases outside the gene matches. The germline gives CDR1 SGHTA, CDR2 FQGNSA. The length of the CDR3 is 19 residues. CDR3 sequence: CASSSLEILAGGGTDTQYF. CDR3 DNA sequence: TGTGCCAGCAGCTCCCTAGAGATACTAGCGGGGGGGGGCACAGATACGCAGTATTTT.

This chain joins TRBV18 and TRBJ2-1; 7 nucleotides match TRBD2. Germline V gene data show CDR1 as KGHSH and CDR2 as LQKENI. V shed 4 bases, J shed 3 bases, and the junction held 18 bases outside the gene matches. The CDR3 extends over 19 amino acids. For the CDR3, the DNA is TGTGCCAGCTCACTGGGAGCGGGACCAGCGGCCCGTGACTACAATGAGCAGTTCTTC. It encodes CASSLGAGPAARDYNEQFF.

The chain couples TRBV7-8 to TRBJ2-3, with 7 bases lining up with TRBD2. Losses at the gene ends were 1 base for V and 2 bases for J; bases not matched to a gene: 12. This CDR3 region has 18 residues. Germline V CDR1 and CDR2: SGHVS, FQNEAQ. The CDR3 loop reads CASSLELLTGGFTDTQYF. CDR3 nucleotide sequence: TGTGCCAGCAGCTTAGAATTGTTGACGGGGGGATTCACAGATACGCAGTATTTT.

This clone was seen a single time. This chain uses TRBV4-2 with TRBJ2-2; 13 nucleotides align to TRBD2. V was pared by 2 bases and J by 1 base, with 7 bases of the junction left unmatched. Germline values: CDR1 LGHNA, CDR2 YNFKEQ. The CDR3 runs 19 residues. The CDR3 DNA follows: TGTGCCAGCAGCCAACAAGGACTAGCGGGGGTCGGGAACACCGGGGAGCTGTTTTTT. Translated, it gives CASSQQGLAGVGNTGELFF.

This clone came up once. For the CDR3, the DNA is TGTGCCAGCACCCCTCGGGGGACAGCTAACACCGGGGAGCTGTTTTTT. Protein sequence: CASTPRGTANTGELFF. The chain uses TRBV6-2 or TRBV6-3 and TRBJ2-2, with TRBD1 as a possible D gene (7 bases). The CDR3 is made up of 16 amino acids. Germline V gene sequence: CDR1 MNHEY, CDR2 SVGEGT. V shed 7 bases and J shed 2 bases, with 17 bases lying between them.

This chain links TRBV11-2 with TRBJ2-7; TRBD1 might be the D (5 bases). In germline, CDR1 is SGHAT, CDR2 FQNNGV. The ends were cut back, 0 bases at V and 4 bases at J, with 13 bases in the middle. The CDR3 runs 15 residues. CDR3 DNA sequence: TGTGCCAGCAGCTTAGAGTCCGCAGGGTCTTACGAGCAGTACTTC. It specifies CASSLESAGSYEQYF.

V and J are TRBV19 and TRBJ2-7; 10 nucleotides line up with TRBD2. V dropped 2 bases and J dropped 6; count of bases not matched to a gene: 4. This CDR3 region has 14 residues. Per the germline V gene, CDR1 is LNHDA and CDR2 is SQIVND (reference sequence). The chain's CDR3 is CASSILAGESEQYF. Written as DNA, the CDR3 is TGTGCCAGTAGTATACTAGCGGGAGAGAGCGAGCAGTACTTC. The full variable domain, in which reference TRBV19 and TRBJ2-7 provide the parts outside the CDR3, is DGGITQSPKYLFRKEGQNVTLSCEQNLNHDAMYWYRQDPGQGLRLIYYSQIVNDFQKGDIAEGYSVSREKKESFPLTVTSAQKNPTAFYLCASSILAGESEQYFGPGTRLTVT.

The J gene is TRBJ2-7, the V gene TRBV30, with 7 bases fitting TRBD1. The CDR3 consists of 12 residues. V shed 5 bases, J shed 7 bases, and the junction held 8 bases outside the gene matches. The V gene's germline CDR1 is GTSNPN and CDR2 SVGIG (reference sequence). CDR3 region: CAWVQGQKEQYF. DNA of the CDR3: TGTGCCTGGGTACAGGGGCAGAAGGAGCAGTACTTC.

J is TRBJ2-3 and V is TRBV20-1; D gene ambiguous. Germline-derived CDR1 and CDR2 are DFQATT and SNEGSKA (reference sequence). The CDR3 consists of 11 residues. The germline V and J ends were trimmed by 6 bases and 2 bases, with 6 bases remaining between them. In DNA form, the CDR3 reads TGCAGTGCCCTTATCACAGATACGCAGTATTTT. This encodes CSALITDTQYF.

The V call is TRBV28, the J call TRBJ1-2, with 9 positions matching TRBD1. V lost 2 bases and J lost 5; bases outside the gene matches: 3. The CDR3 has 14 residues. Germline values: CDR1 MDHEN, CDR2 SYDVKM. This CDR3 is CASSLGTGQYGYTF. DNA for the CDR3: TGTGCCAGCAGTTTAGGGACAGGGCAATATGGCTACACCTTC.

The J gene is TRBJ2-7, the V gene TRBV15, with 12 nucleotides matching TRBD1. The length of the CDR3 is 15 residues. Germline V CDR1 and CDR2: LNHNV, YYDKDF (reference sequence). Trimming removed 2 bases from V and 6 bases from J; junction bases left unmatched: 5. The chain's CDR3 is CATSRSGTGGPEQYF. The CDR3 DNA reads TGTGCCACCAGCAGATCCGGGACAGGGGGCCCCGAGCAGTACTTC.

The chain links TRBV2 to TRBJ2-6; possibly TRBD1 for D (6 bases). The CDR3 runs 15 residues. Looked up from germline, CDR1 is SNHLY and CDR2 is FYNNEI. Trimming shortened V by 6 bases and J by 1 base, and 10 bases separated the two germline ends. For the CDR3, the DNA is TGTGCCAGCAGGTCACAGGGATCTGGGGCCAACGTCCTGACTTTC. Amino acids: CASRSQGSGANVLTF.

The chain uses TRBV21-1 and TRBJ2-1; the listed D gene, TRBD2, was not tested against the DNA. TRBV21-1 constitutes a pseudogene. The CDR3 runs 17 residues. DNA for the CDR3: TGTGCCAGCAGCAAAGTTGAACTAGCGGGAGGGGACAATGAGCAGTTCTTC. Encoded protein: CASSKVELAGGDNEQFF.